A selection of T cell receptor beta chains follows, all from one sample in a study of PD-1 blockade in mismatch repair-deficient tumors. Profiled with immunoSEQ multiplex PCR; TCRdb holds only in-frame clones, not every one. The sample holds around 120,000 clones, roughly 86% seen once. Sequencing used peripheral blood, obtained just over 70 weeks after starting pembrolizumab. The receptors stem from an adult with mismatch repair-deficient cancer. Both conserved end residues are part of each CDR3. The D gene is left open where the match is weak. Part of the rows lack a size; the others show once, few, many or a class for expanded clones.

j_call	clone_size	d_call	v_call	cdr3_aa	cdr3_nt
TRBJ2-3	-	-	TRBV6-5	CASSYSGTHTDTQYF	TGTGCCAGCAGTTATTCCGGGACCCACACAGATACGCAGTATTTT
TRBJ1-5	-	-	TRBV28	CASRPDNDQPQHF	TGTGCCAGCAGACCCGACAACGATCAGCCCCAGCATTTT
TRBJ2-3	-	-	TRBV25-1	CASSDLLWSATQYF	TGTGCCAGCAGTGACCTCCTGTGGTCCGCTACGCAGTATTTT
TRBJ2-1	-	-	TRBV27	CASSSDSLKSSYNEQFF	TGTGCCAGCAGTTCAGACAGCTTGAAAAGCTCCTACAATGAGCAGTTCTTC
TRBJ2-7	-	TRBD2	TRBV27	CASRVSGVSSYEQYF	TGTGCCAGCAGGGTTAGCGGGGTAAGCTCCTACGAGCAGTACTTC
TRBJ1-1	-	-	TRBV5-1	CASSFDRTEAFF	TGCGCCAGCAGCTTCGACAGGACTGAAGCTTTCTTT
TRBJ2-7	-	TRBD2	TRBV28	CATTGAGDTEQYF	TGTGCCACCACGGGAGCGGGAGATACCGAGCAGTACTTC
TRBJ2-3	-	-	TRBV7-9	CASSGYGTPEGDTQYF	TGTGCCAGCAGCGGATACGGGACTCCGGAGGGGGATACGCAGTATTTT
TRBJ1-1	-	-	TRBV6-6	CASRDSMNTEAFF	TGTGCCAGCAGGGACAGTATGAACACTGAAGCTTTCTTT
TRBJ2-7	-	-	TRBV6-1	CASSEAVQGGYEQYF	TGTGCCAGCAGTGAAGCAGTGCAGGGGGGATACGAGCAGTACTTC
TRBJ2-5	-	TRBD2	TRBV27	CASSWGGDRTQYF	TGTGCCAGCAGTTGGGGGGGGGATAGGACCCAGTACTTC
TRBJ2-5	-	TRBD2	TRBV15	CATSRGGYLAELQETQYF	TGTGCCACCAGCAGAGGTGGGTACCTAGCGGAGCTACAAGAGACCCAGTACTTC
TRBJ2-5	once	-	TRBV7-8	CASSHGGETQYF	TGTGCCAGCAGCCACGGGGGTGAGACCCAGTACTTC
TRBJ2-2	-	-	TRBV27	CASSLTPINTGELFF	TGTGCCAGCAGCCTTACACCAATAAACACCGGGGAGCTGTTTTTT
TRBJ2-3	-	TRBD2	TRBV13	CASSFVLAGTDTQYF	TGTGCCAGCAGCTTCGTACTAGCGGGCACAGATACGCAGTATTTT
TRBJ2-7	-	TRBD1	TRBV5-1	CASSERDRLTYEQYF	TGCGCCAGCAGCGAAAGGGACAGGCTCACCTACGAGCAGTACTTC
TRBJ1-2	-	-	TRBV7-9	CASSPNLDLNYGYTF	TGTGCCAGCAGCCCCAACCTGGACCTTAACTATGGCTACACCTTC
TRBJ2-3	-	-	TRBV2	CASSARRRDTQYF	TGTGCCAGCAGTGCCAGGAGGAGGGATACGCAGTATTTT
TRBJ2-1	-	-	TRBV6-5	CASSTDTGNEQFF	TGTGCCAGCAGTACCGACACGGGTAATGAGCAGTTCTTC
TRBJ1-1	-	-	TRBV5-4	CASSFLGRGTEAFF	TGTGCCAGCAGCTTTTTGGGTCGGGGCACTGAAGCTTTCTTT
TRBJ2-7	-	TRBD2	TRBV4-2	CASSQGLAATYEQYF	TGTGCCAGCAGCCAAGGACTAGCGGCAACCTACGAGCAGTACTTC
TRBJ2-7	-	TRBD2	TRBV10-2	CASSRTSRSGEQYF	TGCGCCAGTTCCCGGACTAGCAGGTCGGGGGAGCAGTACTTC
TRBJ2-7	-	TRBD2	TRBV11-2	CASSSTLLAGIAYEQYF	TGTGCCAGCAGCTCCACCCTGCTAGCGGGCATTGCCTACGAGCAGTACTTC
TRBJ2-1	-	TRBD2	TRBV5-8	CASSLSGRAVQSSYNEQFF	TGTGCCAGCAGCTTAAGCGGGAGGGCAGTCCAAAGCTCCTACAATGAGCAGTTCTTC
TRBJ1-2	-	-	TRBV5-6	CASSLLSRARGYTF	TGTGCCAGCAGCTTGCTCTCCCGGGCGAGGGGCTACACCTTC
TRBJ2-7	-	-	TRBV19	CASSHQGSPYEQYF	TGTGCCAGTAGTCATCAGGGGTCCCCCTACGAGCAGTACTTC
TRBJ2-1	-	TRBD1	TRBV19	CASSMRGQGSYNEQFF	TGTGCCAGTAGTATGAGGGGACAGGGATCCTACAATGAGCAGTTCTTC
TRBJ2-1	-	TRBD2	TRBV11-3	CASSSRTSGVDEQFF	TGTGCCAGCAGCTCTAGGACTAGTGGCGTCGATGAGCAGTTCTTC
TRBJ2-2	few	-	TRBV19	CASSISTGELFF	TGTGCCAGTAGTATCAGTACCGGGGAGCTGTTTTTT
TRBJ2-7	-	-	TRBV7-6	CASSNLPDSSYEQYF	TGTGCCAGCAGTAACTTACCCGACAGCTCCTACGAGCAGTACTTC
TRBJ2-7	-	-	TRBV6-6	CASRPLGANYQQYF	TGTGCCAGCAGGCCGCTAGGGGCGAACTACCAGCAGTACTTC
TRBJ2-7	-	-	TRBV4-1	CASSQAPGLRYEQYF	TGCGCCAGCAGCCAAGCCCCAGGGTTGAGGTACGAGCAGTACTTC
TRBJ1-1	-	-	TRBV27	CASSKLDSLDEAFF	TGTGCCAGCAGTAAACTAGACAGCCTAGATGAAGCTTTCTTT
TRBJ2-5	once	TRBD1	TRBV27	CASSTGTGGETQYF	TGTGCCAGCAGTACTGGGACAGGGGGAGAGACCCAGTACTTC
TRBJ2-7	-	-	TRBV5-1	CASSLGRGARSYEQYF	TGCGCCAGCAGCTTGGGTAGGGGGGCCCGTTCCTACGAGCAGTACTTC
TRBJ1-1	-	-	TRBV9	CASSVDPIPNTEAFF	TGTGCCAGCAGCGTAGATCCGATACCGAACACTGAAGCTTTCTTT
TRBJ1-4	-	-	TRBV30	CAWTFKRKLFF	TGTGCCTGGACCTTTAAAAGAAAACTGTTTTTT
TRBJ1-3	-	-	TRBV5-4	CASSRQDSSSGNTIYF	TGTGCCAGCAGCCGCCAGGACTCCAGCTCTGGAAACACCATATATTTT
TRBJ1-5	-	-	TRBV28	CASSLPTGFNQPQHF	TGTGCCAGCAGTTTACCAACAGGGTTCAATCAGCCCCAGCATTTT
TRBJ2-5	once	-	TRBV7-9	CASSPWRNMRQETQYF	TGTGCCAGCAGCCCCTGGCGGAACATGAGGCAAGAGACCCAGTACTTC
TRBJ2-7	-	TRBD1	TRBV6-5	CASSYSGTGVYEQYF	TGTGCCAGCAGTTACTCCGGGACAGGAGTCTACGAGCAGTACTTC
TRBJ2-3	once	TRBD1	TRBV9	CASSVLGRTGAPDTQYF	TGTGCCAGCAGCGTATTGGGACGGACAGGGGCGCCAGATACGCAGTATTTT
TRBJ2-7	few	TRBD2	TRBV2	CASTSGFYEQYF	TGTGCCAGCACTAGCGGGTTCTACGAGCAGTACTTC
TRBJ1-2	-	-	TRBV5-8	CASSLPNYGYTF	TGTGCCAGCAGCTTGCCTAACTATGGCTACACCTTC
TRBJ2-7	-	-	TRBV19	CASDGPAVRTFYEQYF	TGTGCCAGTGATGGTCCGGCAGTCCGAACCTTCTACGAGCAGTACTTC
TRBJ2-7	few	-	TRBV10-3	CAISDDSLYEQYF	TGTGCCATCAGTGATGACAGCCTCTACGAGCAGTACTTC
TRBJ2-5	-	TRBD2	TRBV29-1	CSVILAGGRETQYF	TGCAGCGTTATCCTAGCGGGAGGGCGAGAGACCCAGTACTTC
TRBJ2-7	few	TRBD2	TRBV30	CAWSLAGGTEQYF	TGTGCCTGGAGTCTAGCGGGGGGGACCGAGCAGTACTTC
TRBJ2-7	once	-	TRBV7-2	CASSFGQLYEQYF	TGTGCCAGCAGCTTTGGACAACTCTACGAGCAGTACTTC
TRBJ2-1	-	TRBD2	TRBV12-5	CASGVGGNYNEQFF	TGTGCTAGTGGCGTGGGGGGGAATTACAATGAGCAGTTCTTC
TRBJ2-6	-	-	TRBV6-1	CASRPTGSGANVLTF	TGTGCCAGCAGACCTACAGGGTCTGGGGCCAACGTCCTGACTTTC
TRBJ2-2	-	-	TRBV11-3	CASSLDTGELFF	TGTGCCAGCAGCTTAGATACCGGGGAGCTGTTTTTT